Sequencing of this TCR beta chain was carried out in a study of blood T cell repertoires in COVID-19. Some clones are missing from TCRdb's copy, which holds only in-frame ones; the method was immunoSEQ multiplex PCR. The data contain about 82,000 clones, roughly 70% of them seen just once; the ten biggest clones take up roughly 2.6%. The length of the CDR3 is 16 residues. Unmatched junction bases numbered 3, after V lost 2 bases and J lost 3 bases. The V gene's germline CDR1 is MNHEY and CDR2 SVGAGI. The chain joins TRBV6-5 to TRBJ2-1, with TRBD2 matching 11 bases. The material sequenced was peripheral blood. This TCR was recovered from a human donor with acute or convalescent COVID-19. The donor label of this sample is uncertain. CDR3 in DNA: TGTGCCAGCAGTTACCTTAGCGGGAGGGACTACAATGAGCAGTTCTTC. It encodes CASSYLSGRDYNEQFF.